This T cell receptor (beta chain) was identified during a study of Graves' ophthalmopathy and Graves' hyperthyroidism. From germline, CDR1 is KGHDR and CDR2 SFDVKD. Trimming cost V 5 bases and J 0 bases, with 12 bases left between them. CDR3 size: 15 residues. This clonotype was seen at least ten times. Amplifying from RNA transcripts, the study obtained TCR beta CDR3 regions. HTBI primers were employed in first-round RT-PCR, then a second-round multiplex PCR followed. TCRdb fed the multiplex PCR reads into MiXCR, producing one record per CDR3 protein. The profile shows 580,000 or so distinct CDR3 sequences, approximately 37% of them singletons.

The V and J genes are TRBV24-1 and TRBJ2-5, with D perhaps TRBD1 (5 bases). Source material: peripheral blood or thyroid tissue (not recorded which). The receptor was derived from an adult man with Graves' hyperthyroidism. CDR3 residues: CATSVGAQNQETQYF. DNA for the CDR3: TGTGCCACCAGTGTAGGGGCACAGAACCAAGAGACCCAGTACTTC.